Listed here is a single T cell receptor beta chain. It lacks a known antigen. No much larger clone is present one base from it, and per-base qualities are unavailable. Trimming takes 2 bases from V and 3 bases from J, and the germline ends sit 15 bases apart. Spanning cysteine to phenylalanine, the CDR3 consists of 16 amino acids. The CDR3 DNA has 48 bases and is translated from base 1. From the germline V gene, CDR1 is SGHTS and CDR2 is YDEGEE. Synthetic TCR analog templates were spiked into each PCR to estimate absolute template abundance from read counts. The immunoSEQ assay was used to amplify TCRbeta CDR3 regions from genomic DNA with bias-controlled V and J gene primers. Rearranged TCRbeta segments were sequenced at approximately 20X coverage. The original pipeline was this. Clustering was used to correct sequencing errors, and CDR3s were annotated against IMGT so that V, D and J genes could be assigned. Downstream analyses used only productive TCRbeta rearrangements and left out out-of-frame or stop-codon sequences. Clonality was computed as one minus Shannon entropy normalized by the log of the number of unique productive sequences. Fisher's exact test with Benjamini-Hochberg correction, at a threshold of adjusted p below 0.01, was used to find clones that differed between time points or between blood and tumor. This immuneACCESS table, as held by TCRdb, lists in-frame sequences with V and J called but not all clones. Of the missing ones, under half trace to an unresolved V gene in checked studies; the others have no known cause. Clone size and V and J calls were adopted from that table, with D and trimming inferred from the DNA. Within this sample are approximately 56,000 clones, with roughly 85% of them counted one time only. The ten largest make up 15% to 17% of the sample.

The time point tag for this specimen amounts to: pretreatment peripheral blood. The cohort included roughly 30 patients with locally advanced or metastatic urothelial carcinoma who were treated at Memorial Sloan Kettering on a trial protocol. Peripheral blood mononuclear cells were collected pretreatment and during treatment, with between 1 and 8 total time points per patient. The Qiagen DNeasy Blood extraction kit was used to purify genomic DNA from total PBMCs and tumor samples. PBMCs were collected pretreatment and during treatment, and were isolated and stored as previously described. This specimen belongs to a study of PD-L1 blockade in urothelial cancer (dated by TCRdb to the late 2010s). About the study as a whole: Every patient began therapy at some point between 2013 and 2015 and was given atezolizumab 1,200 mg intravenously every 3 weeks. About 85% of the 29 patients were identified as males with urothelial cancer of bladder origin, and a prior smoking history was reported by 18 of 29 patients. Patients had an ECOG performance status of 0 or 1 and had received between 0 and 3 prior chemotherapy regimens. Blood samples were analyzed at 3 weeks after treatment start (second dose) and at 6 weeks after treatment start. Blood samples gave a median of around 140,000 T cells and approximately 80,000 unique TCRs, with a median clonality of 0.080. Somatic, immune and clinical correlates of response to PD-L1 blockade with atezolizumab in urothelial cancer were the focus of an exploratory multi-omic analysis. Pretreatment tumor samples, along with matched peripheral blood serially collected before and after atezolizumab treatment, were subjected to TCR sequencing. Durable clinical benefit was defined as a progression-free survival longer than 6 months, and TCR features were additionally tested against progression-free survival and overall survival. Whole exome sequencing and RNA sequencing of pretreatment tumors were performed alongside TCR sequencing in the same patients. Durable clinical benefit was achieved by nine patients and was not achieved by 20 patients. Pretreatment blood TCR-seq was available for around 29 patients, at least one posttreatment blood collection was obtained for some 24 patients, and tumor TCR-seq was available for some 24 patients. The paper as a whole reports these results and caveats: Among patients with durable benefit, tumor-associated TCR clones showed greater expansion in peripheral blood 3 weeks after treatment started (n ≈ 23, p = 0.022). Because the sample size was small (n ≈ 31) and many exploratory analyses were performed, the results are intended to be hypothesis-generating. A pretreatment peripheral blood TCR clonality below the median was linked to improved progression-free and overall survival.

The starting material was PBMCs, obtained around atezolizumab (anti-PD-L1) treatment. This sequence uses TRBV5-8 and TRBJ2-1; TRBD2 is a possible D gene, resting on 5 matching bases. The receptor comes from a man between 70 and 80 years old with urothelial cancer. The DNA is TGTGCCAGCAGCTTTTGGTTGTCTGGACTCTACAATGAGCAGTTCTTC. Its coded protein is CASSFWLSGLYNEQFF.